This T cell receptor (beta chain) emerged from a study of blood T cell repertoires in COVID-19. Study in general: Sources were T cells, B-cell-depleted T cells, or PBMCs; the material itself was cDNA or gDNA.

Assay used: immunoSEQ multiplex PCR; TCRdb lists only in-frame clones, some missing. The table lists about 250,000 clones, about 80% of them singletons. V shed 2 bases, J shed 3 bases, and the junction held 12 bases outside the gene matches. The germline V gene has CDR1 SGHAT and CDR2 FQNNGV. The CDR3 covers 17 residues. The receptor's source is a man aged 80 or over with acute or convalescent COVID-19. What was sequenced was peripheral blood. V gene TRBV11-2 combines with J gene TRBJ1-2; TRBD1 matches 7 bases. CDR3 region: CASSLKGAFELDYGYTF. In DNA form, the CDR3 reads TGTGCCAGCAGCTTAAAGGGGGCATTCGAACTAGACTATGGCTACACCTTC.